This is a list of T cell receptor beta chains from one sample in a study of T-cell memory formation after mild COVID-19. TCRdb recomputed calls from the 5' RACE reads with MiXCR, one row per CDR3 protein. The sample contains under 400,000 distinct CDR3 sequences, roughly 20% of which appear only once. The sequencing sample was made of PBMCs or a T cell subset sorted from them (not recorded which). These receptors were collected from an adult woman who had mild COVID-19 (a few samples of this study predate the infection). Cell type and time point are not known. The CDR3 runs from the conserved cysteine through the conserved F or W. The D gene is left open where the match is weak. Size values are once, few and many counts, or a class for expanded clones, and some rows have none.

D gene	V gene	CDR3 length	clone size	J gene	CDR3 DNA	CDR3 protein
TRBD1	TRBV2	15	.	TRBJ2-3	TGTGCCAGCAGGGGGGACAGGGGCCTCACAGATACGCAGTATTTT	CASRGDRGLTDTQYF
.	TRBV7-2	14	few	TRBJ1-2	TGTGCCAGCAGCTTAGCGGAGACTAACTATGGCTACACCTTC	CASSLAETNYGYTF
.	TRBV20-1	16	few	TRBJ2-2	TGCAGTGCAGAAGCCGGGTCAACTAAGAACACCGGGGAGCTGTTTTTT	CSAEAGSTKNTGELFF
.	TRBV7-2	14	many	TRBJ1-6	TGTGCCAGCAGCTTAGCAGGGCTAAATTCACCCCTCCACTTT	CASSLAGLNSPLHF
.	TRBV29-1	13	few	TRBJ2-3	TGCAGCGTTGGCTCAGGGGGGACAGATACGCAGTATTTT	CSVGSGGTDTQYF
.	TRBV12-3/TRBV12-4	12	few	TRBJ2-1	TGTGCCAGCAGTTTATGGAGACAGGAGCAGTTCTTC	CASSLWRQEQFF
.	TRBV12-3/TRBV12-4	15	many	TRBJ2-1	TGTGCCAGCACCCTTAGGAGGGGTGCCTCCAATGAGCAGTTCTTC	CASTLRRGASNEQFF
.	TRBV12-3/TRBV12-4	14	few	TRBJ2-7	TGTGCCAGCAGTACAGGACCCCTTCACTACGAGCAGTACTTC	CASSTGPLHYEQYF
TRBD1	TRBV5-1	16	.	TRBJ2-7	TGCGCCAGCAGCGACGGACCCGGGACAGGGTCCTACGAGCAGTACTTC	CASSDGPGTGSYEQYF
TRBD2	TRBV15	15	few	TRBJ2-1	TGTGCCACCAGCGGAGGGACTAGCGGTTACAATGAGCAGTTCTTC	CATSGGTSGYNEQFF
TRBD1	TRBV27	15	few	TRBJ1-5	TGTGCCAGCAGTGCCCATACAGGGGGCAATCAGCCCCAGCATTTT	CASSAHTGGNQPQHF
.	TRBV14	13	few	TRBJ2-7	TGTGCCAGCAGCGCATTAGGCAGGGGTGAGCAGTACTTC	CASSALGRGEQYF
.	TRBV6-1	14	few	TRBJ1-1	TGTGCCAGCAGTGAACTACAGCTTAACACTGAAGCTTTCTTT	CASSELQLNTEAFF
.	TRBV29-1	14	many	TRBJ2-5	TGCAGCGTTGTAGGGCAGAGAAGTAGGGAGACCCAGTACTTC	CSVVGQRSRETQYF
.	TRBV6-2/TRBV6-3	13	.	TRBJ2-7	TGTGCCAGCAGTATTTCGAGGGCCTACGAGCAGTACTTC	CASSISRAYEQYF
TRBD1	TRBV7-2	14	many	TRBJ2-7	TGTGCCAGCAGCCTATCGGGACAGGGCTACGAGCAGTACTTC	CASSLSGQGYEQYF
TRBD1	TRBV2	14	.	TRBJ2-3	TGTGCCAGCAGAGGGACAGGGGGCGCAGATACGCAGTATTTT	CASRGTGGADTQYF
.	TRBV2	16	.	TRBJ1-1	TGTGCCAGCAGTGAGTTGTACGGGGGCGAGAACACTGAAGCTTTCTTT	CASSELYGGENTEAFF
.	TRBV19	15	few	TRBJ1-1	TGTGCCAGTACCCCACGGGGGGCGCTGAACACTGAAGCTTTCTTT	CASTPRGALNTEAFF
.	TRBV2	13	few	TRBJ2-2	TGTGCCAGCAAGCTAGCACGGAACGGGGAGCTGTTTTTT	CASKLARNGELFF
TRBD1	TRBV29-1	13	.	TRBJ2-5	TGCAGCGTGGCCAGGGGGAGCCAAGAGACCCAGTACTTC	CSVARGSQETQYF
TRBD1	TRBV27	15	.	TRBJ1-1	TGTGCCAGCAGGCTGACAGGGGGCTCGAACACTGAAGCTTTCTTT	CASRLTGGSNTEAFF
.	TRBV2	14	.	TRBJ1-2	TGTGCCAGCAGTGGGAACAGCTTTAACTATGGCTACACCTTC	CASSGNSFNYGYTF
.	TRBV29-1	15	few	TRBJ2-2	TGCAGCGGCCTCGGGATAGAAGTCAACACCGGGGAGCTGTTTTTT	CSGLGIEVNTGELFF
TRBD1	TRBV14	14	few	TRBJ2-7	TGTGCCAGCAAACCGGGACAGGGACTCTACGAGCAGTACTTC	CASKPGQGLYEQYF
TRBD2	TRBV4-2	16	few	TRBJ2-1	TGTGCCAGCAGCCAAGTATCTGCGGGGGTATACAATGAGCAGTTCTTC	CASSQVSAGVYNEQFF